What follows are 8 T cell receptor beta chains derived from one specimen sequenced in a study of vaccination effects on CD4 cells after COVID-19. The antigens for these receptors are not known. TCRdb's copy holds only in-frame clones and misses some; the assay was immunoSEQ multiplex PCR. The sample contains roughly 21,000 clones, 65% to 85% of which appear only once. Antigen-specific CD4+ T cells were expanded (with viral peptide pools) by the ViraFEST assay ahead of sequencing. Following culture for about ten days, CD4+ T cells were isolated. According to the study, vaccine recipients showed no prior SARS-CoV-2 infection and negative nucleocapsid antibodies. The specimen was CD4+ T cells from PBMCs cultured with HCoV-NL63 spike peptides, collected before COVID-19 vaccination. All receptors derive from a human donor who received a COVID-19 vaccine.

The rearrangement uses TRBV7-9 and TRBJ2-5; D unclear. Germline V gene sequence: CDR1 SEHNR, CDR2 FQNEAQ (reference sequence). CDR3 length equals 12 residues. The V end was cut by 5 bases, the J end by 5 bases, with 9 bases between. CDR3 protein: CASSTLLETQYF. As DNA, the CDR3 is TGTGCCAGCAGCACTCTGCTGGAGACCCAGTACTTC.

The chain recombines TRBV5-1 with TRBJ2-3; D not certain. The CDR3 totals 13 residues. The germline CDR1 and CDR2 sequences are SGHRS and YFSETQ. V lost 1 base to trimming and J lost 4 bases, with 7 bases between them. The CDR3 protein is CASSLQLADTQYF. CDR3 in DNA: TGCGCCAGCAGCTTGCAACTGGCAGATACGCAGTATTTT.

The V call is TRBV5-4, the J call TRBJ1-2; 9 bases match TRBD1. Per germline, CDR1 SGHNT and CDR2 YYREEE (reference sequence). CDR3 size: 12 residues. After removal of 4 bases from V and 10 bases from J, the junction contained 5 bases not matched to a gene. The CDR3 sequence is CASSIRTGDYTF. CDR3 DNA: TGTGCCAGCAGCATCCGGACAGGGGACTACACCTTC.

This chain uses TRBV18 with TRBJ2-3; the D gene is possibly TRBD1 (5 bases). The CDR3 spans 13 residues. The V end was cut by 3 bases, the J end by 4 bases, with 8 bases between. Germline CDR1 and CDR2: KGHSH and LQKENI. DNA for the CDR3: TGTGCCAGCTCACCTAGCAGGGCAGATACGCAGTATTTT. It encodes CASSPSRADTQYF. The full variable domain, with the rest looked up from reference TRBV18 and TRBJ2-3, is NAGVMQNPRHLVRRRGQEARLRCSPMKGHSHVYWYRQLPEEGLKFMVYLQKENIIDESGMPKERFSAEFPKEGPSILRIQQVVRGDSAAYFCASSPSRADTQYFGPGTRLTVL.

DNA for the CDR3: TGTGCCAGTAGCCTAGATGAAGACTACGAGCAGTACTTC. Its protein is CASSLDEDYEQYF. This chain uses TRBV19 with TRBJ2-7; D gene ambiguous. Germline assignment: CDR1 LNHDA and CDR2 SQIVND (reference sequence). Trimming stripped 6 bases from V and 3 bases from J, with 12 bases between. The CDR3 has 13 amino acids.

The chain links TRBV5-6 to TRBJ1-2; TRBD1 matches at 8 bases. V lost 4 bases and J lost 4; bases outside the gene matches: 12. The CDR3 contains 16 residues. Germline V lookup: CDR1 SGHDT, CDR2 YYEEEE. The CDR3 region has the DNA TGTGCCAGCAGCCGGGGTATGGGGACAGGCGGCTATGGCTACACCTTC. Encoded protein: CASSRGMGTGGYGYTF. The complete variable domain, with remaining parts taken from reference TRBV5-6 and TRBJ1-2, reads DAGVTQSPTHLIKTRGQQVTLRCSPKSGHDTVSWYQQALGQGPQFIFQYYEEEERQRGNFPDRFSGHQFPNYSSELNVNALLLGDSALYLCASSRGMGTGGYGYTFGSGTRLTVV.

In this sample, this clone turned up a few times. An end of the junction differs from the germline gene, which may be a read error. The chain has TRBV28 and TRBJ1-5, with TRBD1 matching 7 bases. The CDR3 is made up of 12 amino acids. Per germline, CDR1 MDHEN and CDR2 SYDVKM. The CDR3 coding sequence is TGTGCCAGCCTAGGCCCTCCGGGACAGCCAAGTTTT. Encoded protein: CASLGPPGQPSF.

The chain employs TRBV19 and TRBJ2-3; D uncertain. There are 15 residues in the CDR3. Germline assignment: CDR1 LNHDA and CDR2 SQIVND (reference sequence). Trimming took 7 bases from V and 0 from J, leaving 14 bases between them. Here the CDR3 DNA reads TGTGCCAGTACCCCAGATTCCCTTAGCACAGATACGCAGTATTTT. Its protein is CASTPDSLSTDTQYF.